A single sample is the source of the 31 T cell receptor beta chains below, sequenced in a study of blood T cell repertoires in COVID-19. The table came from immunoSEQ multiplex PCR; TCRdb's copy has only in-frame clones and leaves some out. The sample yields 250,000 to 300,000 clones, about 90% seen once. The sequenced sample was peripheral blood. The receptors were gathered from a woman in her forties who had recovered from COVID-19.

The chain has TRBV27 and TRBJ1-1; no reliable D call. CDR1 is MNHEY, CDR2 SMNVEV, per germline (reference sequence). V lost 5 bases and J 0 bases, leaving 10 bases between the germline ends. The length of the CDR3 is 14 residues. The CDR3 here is CASSPRLLNTEAFF. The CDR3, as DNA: TGTGCCAGCAGTCCCCGACTCCTGAACACTGAAGCTTTCTTT.

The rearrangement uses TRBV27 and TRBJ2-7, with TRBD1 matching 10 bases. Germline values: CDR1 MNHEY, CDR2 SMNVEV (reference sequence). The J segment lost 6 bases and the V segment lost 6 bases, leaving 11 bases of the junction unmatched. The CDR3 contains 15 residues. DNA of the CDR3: TGTGCCAGCAGCCAGCTCCCGGGACAGGGGAGCGAGCAGTACTTC. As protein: CASSQLPGQGSEQYF.

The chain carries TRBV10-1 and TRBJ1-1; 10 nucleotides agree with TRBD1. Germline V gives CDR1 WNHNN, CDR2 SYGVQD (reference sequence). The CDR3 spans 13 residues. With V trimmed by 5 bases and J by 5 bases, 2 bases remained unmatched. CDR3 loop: CASSLDRGTEAFF. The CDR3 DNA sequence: TGCGCCAGCAGTCTGGACAGGGGGACTGAAGCTTTCTTT.

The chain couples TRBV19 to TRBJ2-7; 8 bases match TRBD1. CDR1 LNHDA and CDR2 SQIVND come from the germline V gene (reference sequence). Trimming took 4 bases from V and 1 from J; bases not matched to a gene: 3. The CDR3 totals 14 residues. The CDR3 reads CASSTYRGSYEQYF. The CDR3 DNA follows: TGTGCCAGTAGTACCTACAGGGGGTCCTACGAGCAGTACTTC. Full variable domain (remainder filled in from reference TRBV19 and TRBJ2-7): DGGITQSPKYLFRKEGQNVTLSCEQNLNHDAMYWYRQDPGQGLRLIYYSQIVNDFQKGDIAEGYSVSREKKESFPLTVTSAQKNPTAFYLCASSTYRGSYEQYFGPGTRLTVT.

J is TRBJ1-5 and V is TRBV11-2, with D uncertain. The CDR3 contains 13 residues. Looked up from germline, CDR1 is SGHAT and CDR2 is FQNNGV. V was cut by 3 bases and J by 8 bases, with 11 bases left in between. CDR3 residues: CASSLRRFEPQHF. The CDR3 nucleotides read TGTGCCAGCAGCTTGCGCCGCTTCGAGCCCCAGCATTTT.

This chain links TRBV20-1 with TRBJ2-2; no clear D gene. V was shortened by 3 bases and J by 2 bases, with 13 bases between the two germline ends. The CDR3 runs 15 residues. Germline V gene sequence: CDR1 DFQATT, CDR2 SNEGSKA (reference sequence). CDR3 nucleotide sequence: TGCAGTGCTAGTGCGGCCCCAGGCAACACCGGGGAGCTGTTTTTT. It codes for CSASAAPGNTGELFF.

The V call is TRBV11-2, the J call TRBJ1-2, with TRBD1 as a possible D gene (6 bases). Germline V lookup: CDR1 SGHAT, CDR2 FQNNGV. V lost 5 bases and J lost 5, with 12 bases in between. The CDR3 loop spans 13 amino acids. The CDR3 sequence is CASSPGTKYGYTF. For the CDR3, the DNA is TGTGCCAGCAGCCCCGGGACAAAATATGGCTACACCTTC.

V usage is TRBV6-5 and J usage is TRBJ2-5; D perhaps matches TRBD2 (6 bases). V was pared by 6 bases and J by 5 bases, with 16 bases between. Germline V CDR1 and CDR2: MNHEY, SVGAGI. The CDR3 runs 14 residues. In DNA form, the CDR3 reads TGTGCCAGCAGCCCACCCGGACTAAGGGAGACCCAGTACTTC. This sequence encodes CASSPPGLRETQYF.

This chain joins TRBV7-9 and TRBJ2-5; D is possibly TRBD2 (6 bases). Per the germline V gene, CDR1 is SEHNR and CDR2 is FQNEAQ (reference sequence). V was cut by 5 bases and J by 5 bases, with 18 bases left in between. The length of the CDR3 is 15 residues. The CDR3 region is CASSPGLLGRETQYF. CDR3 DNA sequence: TGTGCCAGCAGCCCGGGACTTCTCGGTAGGGAGACCCAGTACTTC. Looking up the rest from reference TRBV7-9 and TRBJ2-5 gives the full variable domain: DTGVSQNPRHKITKRGQNVTFRCDPISEHNRLYWYRQTLGQGPEFLTYFQNEAQLEKSRLLSDRFSAERPKGSFSTLEIQRTEQGDSAMYLCASSPGLLGRETQYFGPGTRLLVL.

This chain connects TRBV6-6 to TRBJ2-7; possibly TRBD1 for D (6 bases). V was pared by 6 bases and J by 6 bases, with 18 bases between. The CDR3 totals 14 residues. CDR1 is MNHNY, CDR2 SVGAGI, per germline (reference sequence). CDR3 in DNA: TGTGCCAGCAGGCTAATGGCAGGGGCCACCGAGCAGTACTTC. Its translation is CASRLMAGATEQYF.

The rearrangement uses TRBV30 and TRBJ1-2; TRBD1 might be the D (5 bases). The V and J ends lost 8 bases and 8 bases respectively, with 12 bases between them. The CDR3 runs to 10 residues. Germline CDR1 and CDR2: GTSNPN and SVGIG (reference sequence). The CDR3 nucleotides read TGTGCCCGGGGCCCATCCGGCTACACCTTC. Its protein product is CARGPSGYTF.

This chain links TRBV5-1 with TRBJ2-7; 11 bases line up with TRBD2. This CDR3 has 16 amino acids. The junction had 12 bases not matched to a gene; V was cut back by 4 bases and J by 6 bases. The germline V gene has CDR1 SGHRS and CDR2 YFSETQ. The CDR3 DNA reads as TGCGCCAGCAGCCCCCGGCTAGCGGGGGGATCAGCCGAGCAGTACTTC. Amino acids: CASSPRLAGGSAEQYF.

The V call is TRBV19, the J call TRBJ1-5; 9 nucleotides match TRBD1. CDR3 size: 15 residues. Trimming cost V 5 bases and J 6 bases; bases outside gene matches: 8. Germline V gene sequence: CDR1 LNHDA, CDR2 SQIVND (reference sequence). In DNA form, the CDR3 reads TGTGCCAGTAGTCCCCGCCGGGACAGGGCTCAGCCCCAGCATTTT. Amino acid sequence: CASSPRRDRAQPQHF.

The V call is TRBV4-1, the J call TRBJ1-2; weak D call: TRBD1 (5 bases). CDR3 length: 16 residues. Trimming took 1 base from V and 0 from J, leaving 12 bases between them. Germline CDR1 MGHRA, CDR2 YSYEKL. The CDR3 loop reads CASSQGLGRANYGYTF. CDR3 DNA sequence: TGCGCCAGCAGCCAAGGGCTGGGGCGAGCTAACTATGGCTACACCTTC.

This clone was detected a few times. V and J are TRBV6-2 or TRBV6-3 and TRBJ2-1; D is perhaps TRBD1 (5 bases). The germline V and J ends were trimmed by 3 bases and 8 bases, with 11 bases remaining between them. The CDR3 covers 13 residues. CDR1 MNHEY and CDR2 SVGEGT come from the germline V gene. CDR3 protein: CASSYRQGDEQFF. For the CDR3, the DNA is TGTGCCAGCAGTTATCGGCAGGGTGATGAGCAGTTCTTC.

For the CDR3, the DNA is TGTGCCAGCAGCCGAGCACATACAGGGGGGGCCGGGGAGCTGTTTTTT. Protein product: CASSRAHTGGAGELFF. The genes are TRBV3-1 (or the pseudogene TRBV3-2) and TRBJ2-2; a weak D match, TRBD1 (8 bases). CDR1 LGHDT and CDR2 YNNKEL come from the germline V gene (reference sequence). Trimming removed 4 bases from V and 6 bases from J, with 18 bases in between. The CDR3 loop spans 16 amino acids.

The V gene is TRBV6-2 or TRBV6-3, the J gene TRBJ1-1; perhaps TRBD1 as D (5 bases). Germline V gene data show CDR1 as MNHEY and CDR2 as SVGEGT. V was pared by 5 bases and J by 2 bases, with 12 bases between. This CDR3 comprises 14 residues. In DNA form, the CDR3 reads TGTGCCAGCAGTCTTGGACACTACAACACTGAAGCTTTCTTT. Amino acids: CASSLGHYNTEAFF.

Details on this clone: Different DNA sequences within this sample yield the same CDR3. For the CDR3, the DNA is TGTGCCTGGAGCGGGGGGGCCTACAATGAGCAGTTCTTC. Amino acid sequence: CAWSGGAYNEQFF. The chain carries TRBV30 and TRBJ2-1, with TRBD2 matching 8 bases. Germline loops: CDR1 GTSNPN, CDR2 SVGIG (reference sequence). CDR3 length: 13 amino acids. V gave up 3 bases and J gave up 2 bases; unmatched junction bases: 0.

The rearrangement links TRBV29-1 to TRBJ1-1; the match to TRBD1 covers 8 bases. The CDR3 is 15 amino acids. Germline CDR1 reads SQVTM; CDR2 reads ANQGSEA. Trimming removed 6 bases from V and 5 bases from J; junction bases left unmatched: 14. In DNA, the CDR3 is TGCAGCGTGTCGAGGACAGGGTATAAAGGTACTGAAGCTTTCTTT. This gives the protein CSVSRTGYKGTEAFF.

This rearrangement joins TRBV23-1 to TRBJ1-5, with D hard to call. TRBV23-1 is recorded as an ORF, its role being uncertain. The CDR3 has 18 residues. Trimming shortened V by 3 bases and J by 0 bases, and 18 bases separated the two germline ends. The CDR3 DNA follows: TGCGCCAGCAGTCACGCGCCTAACCGGGGTTATAGCAATCAGCCCCAGCATTTT. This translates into CASSHAPNRGYSNQPQHF.

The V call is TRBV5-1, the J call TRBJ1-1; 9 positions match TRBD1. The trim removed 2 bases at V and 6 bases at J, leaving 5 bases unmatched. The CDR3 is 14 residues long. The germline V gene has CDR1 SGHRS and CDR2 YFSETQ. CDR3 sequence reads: CASSFRQGGAEAFF. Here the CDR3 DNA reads TGCGCCAGCAGCTTTAGACAGGGGGGCGCTGAAGCTTTCTTT.

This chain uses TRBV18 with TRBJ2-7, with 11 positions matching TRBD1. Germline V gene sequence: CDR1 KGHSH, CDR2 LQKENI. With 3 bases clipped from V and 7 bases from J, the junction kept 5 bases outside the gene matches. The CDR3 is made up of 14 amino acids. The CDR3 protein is CASSPGTGGAEQYF. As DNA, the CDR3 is TGTGCCAGCTCACCGGGGACAGGGGGTGCAGAGCAGTACTTC.

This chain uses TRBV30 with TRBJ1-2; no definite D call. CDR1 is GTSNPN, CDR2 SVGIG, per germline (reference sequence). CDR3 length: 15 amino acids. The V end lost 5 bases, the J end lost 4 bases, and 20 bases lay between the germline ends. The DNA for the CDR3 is TGTGCCTGGGACACCGCAGCGGGTTACCTCTATGGCTACACCTTC. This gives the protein CAWDTAAGYLYGYTF.

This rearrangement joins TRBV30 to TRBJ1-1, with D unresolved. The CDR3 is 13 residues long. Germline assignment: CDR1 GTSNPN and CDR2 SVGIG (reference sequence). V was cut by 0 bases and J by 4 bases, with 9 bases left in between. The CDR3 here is CAWSVRAATEAFF. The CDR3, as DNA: TGTGCCTGGAGTGTACGAGCCGCCACTGAAGCTTTCTTT.

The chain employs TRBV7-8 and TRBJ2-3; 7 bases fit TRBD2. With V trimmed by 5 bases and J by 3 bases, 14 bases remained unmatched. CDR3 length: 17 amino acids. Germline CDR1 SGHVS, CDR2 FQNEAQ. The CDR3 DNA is TGTGCCAGCAGCCAACCCATTCGGGGGGTATGGACAGATACGCAGTATTTT. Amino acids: CASSQPIRGVWTDTQYF.

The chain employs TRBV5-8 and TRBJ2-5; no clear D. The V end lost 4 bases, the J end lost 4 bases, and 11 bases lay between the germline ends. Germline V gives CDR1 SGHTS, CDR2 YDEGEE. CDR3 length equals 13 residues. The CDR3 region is CASSRRRGETQYF. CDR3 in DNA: TGTGCCAGCAGCAGGCGCAGAGGAGAGACCCAGTACTTC.

The CDR3 DNA reads TGTGCCAGCAGTTACGATGGGAGGGTTGAAAAACTGTTTTTT. It codes for CASSYDGRVEKLFF. The chain uses TRBV6-5 and TRBJ1-4; D unclear. The CDR3 totals 14 residues. V lost 2 bases, J lost 7 bases, and 11 bases lay in between. The germline gives CDR1 MNHEY, CDR2 SVGAGI.

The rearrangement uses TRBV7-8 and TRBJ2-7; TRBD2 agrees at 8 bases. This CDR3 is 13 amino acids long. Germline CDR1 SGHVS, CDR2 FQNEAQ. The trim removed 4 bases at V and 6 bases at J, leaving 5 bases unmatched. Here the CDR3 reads CASSSGLGGEQYF. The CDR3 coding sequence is TGTGCCAGCAGCTCGGGACTAGGAGGCGAGCAGTACTTC.

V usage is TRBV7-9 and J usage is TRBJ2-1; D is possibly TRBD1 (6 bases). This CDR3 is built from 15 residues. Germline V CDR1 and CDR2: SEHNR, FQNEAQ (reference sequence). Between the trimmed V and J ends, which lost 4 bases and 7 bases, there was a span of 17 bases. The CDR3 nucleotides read TGTGCCAGCAGCTCAGGACAGACGGGCAGGAATGAGCAGTTCTTC. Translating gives CASSSGQTGRNEQFF.

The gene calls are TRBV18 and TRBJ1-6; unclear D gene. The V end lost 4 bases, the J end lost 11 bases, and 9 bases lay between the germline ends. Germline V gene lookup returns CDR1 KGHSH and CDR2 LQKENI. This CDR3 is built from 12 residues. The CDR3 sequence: CASSLFSAPLHF. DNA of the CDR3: TGTGCCAGCTCACTCTTTTCTGCACCCCTCCACTTT.

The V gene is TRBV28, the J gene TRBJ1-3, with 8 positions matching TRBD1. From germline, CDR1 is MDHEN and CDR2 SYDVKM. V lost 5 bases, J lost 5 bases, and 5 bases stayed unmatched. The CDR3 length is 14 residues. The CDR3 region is CASSRGQGRNTIYF. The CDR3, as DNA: TGTGCCAGCAGTCGCGGACAGGGAAGAAACACCATATATTTT.